This T cell receptor (beta chain) derives from a study of siplizumab effects on memory and regulatory T cells. Study-level findings and limits: The Treg-derived share of mappable alloreactive CD4+ clones averaged about 68% with siplizumab and over 25% in controls. No naive or memory phenotype could be assigned to roughly 75-97% of proliferating clones.

Clones were read by immunoSEQ multiplex PCR, and TCRdb kept only the in-frame ones, dropping some. The sample holds approximately 28,000 clones; roughly 82% are singletons and the top ten take around a quarter. V trimming: 5 bases; J trimming: 5 bases; junction bases outside the gene matches: 12. The CDR3 is 16 amino acids. Germline V gene lookup returns CDR1 SGHTA and CDR2 FQGNSA. Sequences were generated from unstimulated naive, memory, effector memory and TEMRA subsets in three donor pairs. This clone occurred once. No antigen is known for it. The receptor was isolated from a human donor in good health. The chain is built from TRBV7-2 and TRBJ2-3, with 8 bases matching TRBD2. Sequencing used memory CD4+ T cells sorted from blood. The CDR3 region is CASSGTGGPSGDTQYF. CDR3 in DNA: TGTGCCAGCAGCGGGACGGGAGGGCCGAGCGGAGATACGCAGTATTTT.